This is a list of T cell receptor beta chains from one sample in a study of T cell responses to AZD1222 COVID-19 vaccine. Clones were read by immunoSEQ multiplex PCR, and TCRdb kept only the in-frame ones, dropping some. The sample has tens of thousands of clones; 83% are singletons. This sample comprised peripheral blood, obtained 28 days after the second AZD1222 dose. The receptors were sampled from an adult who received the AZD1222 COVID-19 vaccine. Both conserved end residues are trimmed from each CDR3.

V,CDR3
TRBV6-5,ASGGRRGSGNTIY
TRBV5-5,ASSLGGGAVGYT
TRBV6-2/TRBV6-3,ASSYRGLNTEAF
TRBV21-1,ASIKGRLLNQPQH
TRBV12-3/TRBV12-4,ASSLGNQPQH
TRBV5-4,ASSVDRGRTEAF
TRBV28,ASSAPGIAGVETQY
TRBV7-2,ASSLGQTGNTIY
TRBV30,AWSVRRGQGTDTQY
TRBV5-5,ASSGRGADNEQF
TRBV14,ASSQAWQGGSATGELF
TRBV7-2,ASSDQGAYSGNTIY
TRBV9,ASSVAGTGPYEQY
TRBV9,ASSSIHGRKETQY
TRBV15,ATSPTTGIGYEQY
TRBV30,AWSRDRGHNYGYT
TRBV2,ASSPRDRDGYT
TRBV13,ASSLTSGFGDYGYT
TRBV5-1,ASSFGLAGGAYEQY
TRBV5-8,ASSFWKNTEAF
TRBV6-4,ASSRAGVTNTGELF
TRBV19,ASSSTGTHYGYT
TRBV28,ATPLGQANTGELF
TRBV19,ASSLLPRTEAF
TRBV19,ASSPPGGVEQY
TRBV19,ASSIGTAAGGGYT
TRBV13,ASSLRDRGFYGYT
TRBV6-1,ASTFGDSYSPLH